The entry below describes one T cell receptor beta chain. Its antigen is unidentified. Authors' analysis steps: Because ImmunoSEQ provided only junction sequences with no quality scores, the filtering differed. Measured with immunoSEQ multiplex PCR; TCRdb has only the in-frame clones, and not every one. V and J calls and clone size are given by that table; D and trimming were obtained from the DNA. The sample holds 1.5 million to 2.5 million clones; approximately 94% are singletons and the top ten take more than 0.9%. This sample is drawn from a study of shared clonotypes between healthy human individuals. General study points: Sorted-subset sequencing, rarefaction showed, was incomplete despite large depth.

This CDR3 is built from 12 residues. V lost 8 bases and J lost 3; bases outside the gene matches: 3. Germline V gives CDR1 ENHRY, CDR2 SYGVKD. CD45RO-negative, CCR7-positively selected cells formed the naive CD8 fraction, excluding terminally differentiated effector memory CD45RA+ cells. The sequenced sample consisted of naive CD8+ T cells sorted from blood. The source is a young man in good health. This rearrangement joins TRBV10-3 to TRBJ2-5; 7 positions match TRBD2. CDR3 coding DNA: TGTGCCATCGGACTAGACGAAGAGACCCAGTACTTC. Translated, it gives CAIGLDEETQYF.